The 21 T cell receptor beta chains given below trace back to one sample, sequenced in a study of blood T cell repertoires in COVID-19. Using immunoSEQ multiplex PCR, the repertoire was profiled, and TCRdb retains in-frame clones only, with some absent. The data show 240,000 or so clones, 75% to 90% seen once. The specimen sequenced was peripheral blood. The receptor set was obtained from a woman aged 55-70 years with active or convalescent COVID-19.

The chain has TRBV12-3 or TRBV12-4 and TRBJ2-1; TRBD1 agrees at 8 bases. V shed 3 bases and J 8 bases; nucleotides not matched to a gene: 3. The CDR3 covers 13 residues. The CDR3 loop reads CASSFDRGHEQFF. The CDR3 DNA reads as TGTGCCAGCAGTTTCGACAGGGGCCATGAGCAGTTCTTC.

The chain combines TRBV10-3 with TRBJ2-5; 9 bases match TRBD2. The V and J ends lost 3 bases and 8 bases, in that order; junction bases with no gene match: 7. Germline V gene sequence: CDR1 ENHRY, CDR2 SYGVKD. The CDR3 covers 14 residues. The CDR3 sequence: CAISDSSGVETQYF. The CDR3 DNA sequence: TGTGCCATCAGTGATTCTAGCGGGGTTGAAACCCAGTACTTC.

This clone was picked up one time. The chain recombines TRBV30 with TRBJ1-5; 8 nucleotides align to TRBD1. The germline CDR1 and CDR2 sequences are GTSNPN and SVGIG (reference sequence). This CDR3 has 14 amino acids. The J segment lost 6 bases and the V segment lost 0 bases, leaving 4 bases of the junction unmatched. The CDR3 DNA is TGTGCCTGGAGTGTACAGGGGGTGGGTCAGCCCCAGCATTTT. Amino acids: CAWSVQGVGQPQHF.

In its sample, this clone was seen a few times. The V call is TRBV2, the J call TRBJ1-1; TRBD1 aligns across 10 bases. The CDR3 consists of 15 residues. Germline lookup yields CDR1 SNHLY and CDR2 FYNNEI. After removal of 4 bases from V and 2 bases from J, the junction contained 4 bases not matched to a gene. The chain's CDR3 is CASSARTGGNTEAFF. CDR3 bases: TGTGCCAGCAGTGCTAGGACAGGGGGTAACACTGAAGCTTTCTTT.

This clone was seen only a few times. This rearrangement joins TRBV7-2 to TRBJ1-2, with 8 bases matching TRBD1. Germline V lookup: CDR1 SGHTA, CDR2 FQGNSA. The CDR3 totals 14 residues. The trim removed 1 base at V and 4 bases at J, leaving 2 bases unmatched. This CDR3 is CASSLGQGTYGYTF. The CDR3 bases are TGTGCCAGCAGCTTAGGACAGGGGACCTATGGCTACACCTTC.

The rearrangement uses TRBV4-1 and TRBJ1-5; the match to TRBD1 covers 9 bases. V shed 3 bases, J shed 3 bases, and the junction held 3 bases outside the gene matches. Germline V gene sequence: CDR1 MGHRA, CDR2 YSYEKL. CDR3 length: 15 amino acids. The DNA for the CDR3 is TGCGCCAGCAGCCACCGACAGGGGGTCAATCAGCCCCAGCATTTT. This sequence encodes CASSHRQGVNQPQHF.

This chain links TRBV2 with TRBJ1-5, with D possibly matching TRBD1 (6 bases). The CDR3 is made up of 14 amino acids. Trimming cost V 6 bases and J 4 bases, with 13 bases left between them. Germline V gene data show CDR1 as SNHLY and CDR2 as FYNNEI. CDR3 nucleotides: TGTGCCAGCAGACGGACAGACTTAAATCAGCCCCAGCATTTT. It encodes CASRRTDLNQPQHF.

The CDR3 DNA is TGTGCCAGCAGCTTAGGGGGCTTGCCGCAGTACTTC. Translated: CASSLGGLPQYF. The chain is built from TRBV7-9 and TRBJ2-7; TRBD1 is a possible D gene (5 bases). The V and J ends lost 1 base and 9 bases respectively, with 10 bases between them. This CDR3 is 12 amino acids long. CDR1 and CDR2 from the germline V gene are SEHNR and FQNEAQ (reference sequence). Together with reference TRBV7-9 and TRBJ2-7, the CDR3 gives the full variable domain: DTGVSQNPRHKITKRGQNVTFRCDPISEHNRLYWYRQTLGQGPEFLTYFQNEAQLEKSRLLSDRFSAERPKGSFSTLEIQRTEQGDSAMYLCASSLGGLPQYFGPGTRLTVT.

Here the CDR3 DNA reads TGTGCCAGCAGTTACTCGAGGCAGTCTAATGAAAAACTGTTTTTT. Protein product: CASSYSRQSNEKLFF. The chain combines TRBV6-5 with TRBJ1-4; D remains ambiguous. In germline, CDR1 is MNHEY, CDR2 SVGAGI. With 0 bases removed from V and 3 bases from J, the gap between germline ends came to 8 bases. This CDR3 contains 15 residues.

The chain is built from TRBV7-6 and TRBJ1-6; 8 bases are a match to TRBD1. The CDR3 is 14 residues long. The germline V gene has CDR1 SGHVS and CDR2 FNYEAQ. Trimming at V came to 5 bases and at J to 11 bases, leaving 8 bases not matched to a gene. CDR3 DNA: TGTGCCAGCAGCCTGGGACAGGTCCAAGCACCCCTCCACTTT. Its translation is CASSLGQVQAPLHF.

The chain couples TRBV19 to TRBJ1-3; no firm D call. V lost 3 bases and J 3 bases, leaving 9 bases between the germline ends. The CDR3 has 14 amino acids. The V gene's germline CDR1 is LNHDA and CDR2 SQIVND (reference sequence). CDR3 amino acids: CASSIRGSGNTIYF. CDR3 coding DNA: TGTGCCAGTAGTATTCGGGGTAGTGGAAACACCATATATTTT.

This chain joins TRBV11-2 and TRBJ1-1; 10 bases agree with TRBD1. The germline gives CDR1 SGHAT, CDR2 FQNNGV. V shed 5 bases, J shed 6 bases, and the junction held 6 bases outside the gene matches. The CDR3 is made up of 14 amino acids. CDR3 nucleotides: TGTGCCAGCAGCGAGGGACAGGGGTGGGCTGAAGCTTTCTTT. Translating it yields CASSEGQGWAEAFF.

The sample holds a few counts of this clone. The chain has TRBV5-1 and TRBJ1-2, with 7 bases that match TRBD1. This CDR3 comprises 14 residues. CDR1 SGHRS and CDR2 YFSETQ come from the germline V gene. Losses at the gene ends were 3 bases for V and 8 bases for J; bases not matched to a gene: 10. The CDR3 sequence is CASSWDEGARGYTF. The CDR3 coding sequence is TGCGCCAGCAGCTGGGATGAGGGGGCGCGGGGCTACACCTTC.

The CDR3 protein is CASSPSGGMDSDTQYF. CDR3 nucleotide sequence: TGTGCCAGCAGCCCGTCGGGAGGGATGGATTCAGATACGCAGTATTTT. This chain connects TRBV4-2 to TRBJ2-3; TRBD2 matches 8 bases. This CDR3 comprises 16 residues. With 4 bases clipped from V and 4 bases from J, the junction kept 10 bases outside the gene matches. CDR1 is LGHNA, CDR2 YNFKEQ, per germline.

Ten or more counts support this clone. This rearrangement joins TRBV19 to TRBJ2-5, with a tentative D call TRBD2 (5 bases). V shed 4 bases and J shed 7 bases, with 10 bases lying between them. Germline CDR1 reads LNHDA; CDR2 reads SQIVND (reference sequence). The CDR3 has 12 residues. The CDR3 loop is CASSTSEGTQYF. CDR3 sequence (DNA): TGTGCCAGTAGTACCTCTGAGGGGACCCAGTACTTC.

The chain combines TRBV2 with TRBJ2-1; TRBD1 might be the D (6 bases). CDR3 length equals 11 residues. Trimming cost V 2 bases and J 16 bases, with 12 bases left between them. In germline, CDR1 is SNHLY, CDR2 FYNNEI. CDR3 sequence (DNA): TGTGCCAGCAGTGAAAGGGGGAACGTATTCTTC. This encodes CASSERGNVFF.

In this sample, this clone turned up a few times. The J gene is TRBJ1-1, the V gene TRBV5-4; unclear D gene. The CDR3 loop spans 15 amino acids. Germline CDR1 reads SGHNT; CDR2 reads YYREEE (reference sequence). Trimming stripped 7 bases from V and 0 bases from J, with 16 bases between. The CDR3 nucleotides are TGTGCCAGCCTCCCCCGCCCGGGATTGAACACTGAAGCTTTCTTT. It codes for CASLPRPGLNTEAFF. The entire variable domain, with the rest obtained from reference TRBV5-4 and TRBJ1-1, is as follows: ETGVTQSPTHLIKTRGQQVTLRCSSQSGHNTVSWYQQALGQGPQFIFQYYREEENGRGNFPPRFSGLQFPNYSSELNVNALELDDSALYLCASLPRPGLNTEAFFGQGTRLTVV.

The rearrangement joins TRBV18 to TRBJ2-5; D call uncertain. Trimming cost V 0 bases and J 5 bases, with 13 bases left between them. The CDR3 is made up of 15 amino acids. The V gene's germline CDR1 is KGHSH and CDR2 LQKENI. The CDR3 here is CASSPPIGSRETQYF. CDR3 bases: TGTGCCAGCTCACCACCGATCGGGTCACGGGAGACCCAGTACTTC.

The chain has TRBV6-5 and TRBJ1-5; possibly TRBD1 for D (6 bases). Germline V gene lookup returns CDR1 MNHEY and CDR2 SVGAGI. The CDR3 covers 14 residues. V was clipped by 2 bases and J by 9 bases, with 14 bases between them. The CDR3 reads CASSYGTGSSPQHF. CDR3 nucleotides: TGTGCCAGCAGTTACGGTACAGGGAGTTCGCCCCAGCATTTT.

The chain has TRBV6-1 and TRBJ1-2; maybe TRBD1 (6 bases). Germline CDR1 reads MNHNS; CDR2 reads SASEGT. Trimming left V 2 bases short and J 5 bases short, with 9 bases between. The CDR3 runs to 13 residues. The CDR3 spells CASSEYTGYGYTF. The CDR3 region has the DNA TGTGCCAGCAGTGAATATACAGGGTATGGCTACACCTTC.

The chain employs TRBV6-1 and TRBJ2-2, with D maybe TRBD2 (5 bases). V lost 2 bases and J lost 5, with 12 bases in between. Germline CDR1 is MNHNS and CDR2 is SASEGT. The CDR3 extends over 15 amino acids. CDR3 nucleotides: TGTGCCAGCAGTGAAATGCTAGCTCGGACCGGGGAGCTGTTTTTT. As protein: CASSEMLARTGELFF.